A single sample is the source of the 30 T cell receptor beta chains below, sequenced in a study of T cell responses to AZD1222 COVID-19 vaccine. The data were produced by immunoSEQ multiplex PCR, yet TCRdb's version contains in-frame clones alone and is incomplete. Of about 100,000 clones in the sample, 80% to 90% were seen once. The sequencing used peripheral blood, collected on day 0 of AZD1222 vaccination. These receptors came from an adult in good health.

The rearrangement links TRBV6-5 to TRBJ2-1, with 8 bases lining up with TRBD2. V gave up 10 bases and J gave up 8 bases; unmatched junction bases: 16. In germline, CDR1 is MNHEY, CDR2 SVGAGI. The CDR3 covers 15 residues. The CDR3 DNA reads as TGTGCCACCACCCGTGCGGGGGGAAGAGCCGATGAGCAGTTCTTC. This sequence encodes CATTRAGGRADEQFF.

J is TRBJ1-3 and V is TRBV10-1, with a tentative D call TRBD1 (6 bases). The CDR3 has 15 amino acids. The V end was cut by 3 bases, the J end by 2 bases, with 11 bases between. Per the germline V gene, CDR1 is WNHNN and CDR2 is SYGVQD (reference sequence). CDR3 bases: TGCGCCAGCAGTGATGGACAGACTACTGGAAACACCATATATTTT. This encodes CASSDGQTTGNTIYF.

V usage is TRBV21-1 and J usage is TRBJ1-2. TRBV21-1 is flagged as a pseudogene. CDR3 length: 14 residues. The CDR3 region has the DNA TGTGCCAGCAGCAGGGGATCTGGGGTATATGGCTACACCTTC. It yields the protein CASSRGSGVYGYTF.

The chain carries TRBV5-4 and TRBJ2-2; weak D call: TRBD2 (6 bases). Germline CDR1 and CDR2: SGHNT and YYREEE (reference sequence). CDR3 length: 16 residues. The V gene lost 2 bases and the J gene lost 6 bases, with 17 bases spanning the gap. The CDR3 sequence is CASSLGAGFPSGELFF. Here the CDR3 DNA reads TGTGCCAGCAGCTTAGGGGCGGGGTTTCCTTCCGGGGAGCTGTTTTTT.

The chain couples TRBV3-1 (or the pseudogene TRBV3-2) to TRBJ2-3; 13 bases line up with TRBD2. Germline assignment: CDR1 LGHDT and CDR2 YNNKEL (reference sequence). This CDR3 is built from 17 residues. J lost 6 bases, V lost 4 bases, and 10 bases had no gene match. The CDR3 nucleotides read TGTGCCAGCAGCCGCTCCAGGACTAGCGGGAGTGTGGATACGCAGTATTTT. Encoded protein: CASSRSRTSGSVDTQYF.

The chain carries TRBV2 and TRBJ1-2; D gene unclear. Trimming removed 6 bases at V and 4 bases at J, with 12 bases between. The CDR3 runs 13 residues. From germline, CDR1 is SNHLY and CDR2 FYNNEI. Here the CDR3 reads CASSLGPFYGYTF. The CDR3 DNA reads TGTGCCAGCAGCCTCGGACCGTTCTATGGCTACACCTTC.

V and J are TRBV6-5 and TRBJ1-4; a possible D gene is TRBD1 (6 bases). The CDR3 totals 13 residues. In germline, CDR1 is MNHEY, CDR2 SVGAGI. Trimming took 7 bases from V and 5 from J, leaving 11 bases between them. The CDR3 nucleotides read TGTGCCAGCAAGGGAGGGGGAAATGAAAAACTGTTTTTT. Translating it yields CASKGGGNEKLFF.

The V gene is TRBV5-1, the J gene TRBJ1-1, with a possible D match to TRBD1 (5 bases). Trimming took 0 bases from V and 1 from J, leaving 10 bases between them. Germline CDR1 is SGHRS and CDR2 is YFSETQ. The CDR3 has 15 residues. Written as DNA, the CDR3 is TGCGCCAGCAGCTTGGAGGGTCAGGGGAACACTGAAGCTTTCTTT. Its protein product is CASSLEGQGNTEAFF.

The J gene is TRBJ2-7, the V gene TRBV7-6; 7 bases align to TRBD1. Losses at the gene ends were 2 bases for V and 2 bases for J; bases not matched to a gene: 9. Germline values: CDR1 SGHVS, CDR2 FNYEAQ. The CDR3 contains 16 residues. This chain's CDR3 is CASSLMGTGQTYEQYF. The CDR3 bases are TGTGCCAGCAGCTTAATGGGTACGGGACAGACCTACGAGCAGTACTTC.

This clone occurred once. The same CDR3 also results from other DNA sequences found in this sample. V is TRBV27 and J is TRBJ1-1; a possible D gene is TRBD1 (6 bases). The length of the CDR3 is 14 residues. Per the germline V gene, CDR1 is MNHEY and CDR2 is SMNVEV (reference sequence). V shed 6 bases and J shed 0 bases, with 11 bases lying between them. CDR3 DNA sequence: TGTGCCAGCAGCAGAGACAGGCTGAACACTGAAGCTTTCTTT. Protein product: CASSRDRLNTEAFF.

The chain recombines TRBV12-3 or TRBV12-4 with TRBJ1-1; possible D gene TRBD1, 5 bases. V dropped 6 bases and J dropped 7 bases, with 15 bases sitting between them. This CDR3 spans 13 amino acids. CDR3 amino acids: CASSTGLVDEAFF. The CDR3 region has the DNA TGTGCCAGCAGCACAGGCTTGGTGGATGAAGCTTTCTTT.

The CDR3 sequence: CASWRGLNTEAFF. The CDR3 nucleotides read TGTGCCAGCTGGAGAGGGTTGAACACTGAAGCTTTCTTT. The genes are TRBV28 and TRBJ1-1; D is unresolved. The V end lost 8 bases, the J end lost 0 bases, and 10 bases lay between the germline ends. CDR3 length: 13 residues. Germline V gene lookup returns CDR1 MDHEN and CDR2 SYDVKM.

The chain has TRBV2 and TRBJ1-5, with D tentatively TRBD1 (5 bases). CDR1 SNHLY and CDR2 FYNNEI come from the germline V gene. Trimming took off 9 bases at V and 2 bases at J, with 20 bases between the two ends. The CDR3 has 16 residues. The CDR3 nucleotides are TGTGCCAGTCCCCACCCCCCAACCAGGGGCAATCAGCCCCAGCATTTT. This gives the protein CASPHPPTRGNQPQHF.

The V gene is TRBV27, the J gene TRBJ2-5; D gene unclear. The V and J ends lost 7 bases and 4 bases respectively, with 13 bases between them. Germline V lookup: CDR1 MNHEY, CDR2 SMNVEV (reference sequence). The CDR3 contains 13 residues. The CDR3 DNA reads TGTGCCAGCAACCAAGTAGTGGCAGAGACCCAGTACTTC. Translating it yields CASNQVVAETQYF.

The V gene is TRBV5-1, the J gene TRBJ1-1; D gene uncertain. The CDR3 contains 14 residues. V lost 2 bases and J 4 bases, leaving 12 bases between the germline ends. The germline CDR1 and CDR2 sequences are SGHRS and YFSETQ. The CDR3 region has the DNA TGCGCCAGCAGCTTTCGAGCGGGGATCACTGAAGCTTTCTTT. It translates to CASSFRAGITEAFF.

The chain links TRBV11-3 to TRBJ2-1, with TRBD2 identical over 14 bases. Trimming at V came to 4 bases and at J to 9 bases, leaving 8 bases not matched to a gene. The CDR3 consists of 16 residues. Germline V CDR1 and CDR2: SGHNT, YENEEA. The CDR3 coding sequence is TGTGCCAGCAGCTCTGGACTAGCGGGAGGAGGAAGTGAGCAGTTCTTC. Its protein product is CASSSGLAGGGSEQFF.

The chain couples TRBV12-5 to TRBJ1-2; D is unclear. Germline V lookup: CDR1 LGHNT, CDR2 FRNRAP. The V and J ends lost 1 base and 5 bases respectively, with 17 bases between them. The length of the CDR3 is 16 residues. The CDR3 nucleotides are TGTGCTAGTGGTTTGGCAGTTTTGGGGTCGAGATATGGCTACACCTTC. It translates to CASGLAVLGSRYGYTF.

V usage is TRBV7-8 and J usage is TRBJ1-1, with a possible D match to TRBD1 (6 bases). The V end lost 5 bases, the J end lost 0 bases, and 19 bases lay between the germline ends. The germline CDR1 and CDR2 sequences are SGHVS and FQNEAQ. This CDR3 has 17 amino acids. CDR3 amino acids: CASSRQQGLLMNTEAFF. The CDR3 nucleotides are TGTGCCAGCAGCCGTCAGCAGGGGCTACTAATGAACACTGAAGCTTTCTTT.

This chain links TRBV7-2 with TRBJ1-5; D not certain. Germline CDR1 SGHTA, CDR2 FQGNSA. The V end lost 5 bases, the J end lost 5 bases, and 10 bases lay between the germline ends. This CDR3 is built from 13 residues. The CDR3 region is CASSQAGDQPQHF. In DNA form, the CDR3 reads TGTGCCAGCAGCCAAGCGGGAGATCAGCCCCAGCATTTT. Full variable domain (remainder filled in from reference TRBV7-2 and TRBJ1-5): GAGVSQSPSNKVTEKGKDVELRCDPISGHTALYWYRQSLGQGLEFLIYFQGNSAPDKSGLPSDRFSAERTGGSVSTLTIQRTQQEDSAVYLCASSQAGDQPQHFGDGTRLSIL.

V is TRBV6-1 and J is TRBJ2-7; possible D gene TRBD1, 6 bases. CDR1 and CDR2 from the germline V gene are MNHNS and SASEGT. This CDR3 is built from 15 residues. With 1 base removed from V and 4 bases from J, the gap between germline ends came to 14 bases. This CDR3 is CASSEGPAGVYEQYF. CDR3 bases: TGTGCCAGCAGTGAAGGACCGGCAGGGGTGTACGAGCAGTACTTC.

This clone was counted between two and nine times. The CDR3 reads CASSYDRGEQYF. CDR3 DNA: TGTGCCAGCAGCTACGACAGGGGCGAGCAGTACTTC. The J gene is TRBJ2-7, the V gene TRBV13; 8 positions match TRBD1. The CDR3 has 12 residues. The ends lost 4 bases at V and 6 bases at J; junction bases unmatched: 2. Germline CDR1 is PRHDT and CDR2 is FYEKMQ (reference sequence).

The rearrangement links TRBV9 to TRBJ1-1; D not resolved. This CDR3 is 14 amino acids long. Trimming took 4 bases from V and 1 from J, leaving 11 bases between them. Germline CDR1 is SGDLS and CDR2 is YYNGEE. In DNA form, the CDR3 reads TGTGCCAGCAGCCCAGACCAGGAGAACACTGAAGCTTTCTTT. This sequence encodes CASSPDQENTEAFF.

The rearrangement joins TRBV3-1 (or the pseudogene TRBV3-2) to TRBJ1-2; possible D gene TRBD1, 6 bases. This CDR3 comprises 14 residues. CDR1 LGHDT and CDR2 YNNKEL come from the germline V gene (reference sequence). V shed 8 bases and J shed 6 bases, with 19 bases lying between them. CDR3 in amino acids: CASSGGQFNNGYTF. CDR3 sequence (DNA): TGTGCCAGCTCCGGGGGGCAGTTCAATAATGGCTACACCTTC.

CDR3 in amino acids: CATSGRTGWNTGELFF. CDR3 in DNA: TGTGCCACCAGTGGACGGACAGGGTGGAACACCGGGGAGCTGTTTTTT. V is TRBV24-1 and J is TRBJ2-2, with TRBD1 identical over 8 bases. V shed 5 bases, J shed 1 base, and the junction held 5 bases outside the gene matches. The CDR3 consists of 16 residues. The germline gives CDR1 KGHDR, CDR2 SFDVKD.

The chain has TRBV14 and TRBJ2-5; D call uncertain. V was clipped by 3 bases and J by 9 bases, with 5 bases between them. The germline CDR1 and CDR2 sequences are SGHDN and FVKESK. The CDR3 length is 10 residues. The CDR3 spells CASSHEAQYF. As DNA, the CDR3 is TGTGCCAGCAGCCATGAAGCCCAGTACTTC.

This clone has a single count. This sequence joins TRBV7-2 and TRBJ1-1; D unresolved. The CDR3 has 12 residues. Trimming left V 11 bases short and J 6 bases short, with 16 bases between. Per the germline V gene, CDR1 is SGHTA and CDR2 is FQGNSA. CDR3 residues: CAFSKVGPEAFF. The CDR3 nucleotides are TGTGCCTTCTCGAAAGTCGGGCCTGAAGCTTTCTTT. The full variable domain, its missing parts supplied by reference TRBV7-2 and TRBJ1-1, is GAGVSQSPSNKVTEKGKDVELRCDPISGHTALYWYRQSLGQGLEFLIYFQGNSAPDKSGLPSDRFSAERTGGSVSTLTIQRTQQEDSAVYLCAFSKVGPEAFFGQGTRLTVV.

This chain uses TRBV5-5 with TRBJ1-2, with TRBD1 identical over 9 bases. V lost 4 bases, J lost 8 bases, and 3 bases stayed unmatched. This CDR3 has 12 residues. The germline gives CDR1 SGHKS, CDR2 YYEKEE (reference sequence). The chain's CDR3 is CASSLDRGGYTF. The CDR3 DNA sequence: TGTGCCAGCAGCCTGGACAGGGGAGGCTACACCTTC.

This chain joins TRBV4-1 and TRBJ2-1; 7 bases are shared with TRBD2. The CDR3 runs 16 residues. Trimming at V came to 4 bases and at J to 3 bases, leaving 9 bases not matched to a gene. Germline CDR1 MGHRA, CDR2 YSYEKL. CDR3: CASSPHGRGDYNEQFF. The CDR3, as DNA: TGCGCCAGCAGCCCCCACGGCCGGGGGGACTACAATGAGCAGTTCTTC.

This rearrangement joins TRBV11-3 to TRBJ1-2; D possibly corresponds to TRBD1 (5 bases). CDR1 is SGHNT, CDR2 YENEEA, per germline. V lost 5 bases, J lost 8 bases, and 18 bases lay in between. The CDR3 is 14 residues long. The CDR3 spells CASSPRARQYGYTF. The CDR3 region has the DNA TGTGCCAGCAGCCCCAGGGCCCGACAATACGGCTACACCTTC.

The chain recombines TRBV7-2 with TRBJ1-2; 9 nucleotides line up with TRBD1. The CDR3 consists of 15 residues. The V gene end was trimmed by 5 bases and the J gene end by 8 bases; junction bases not matched to a gene: 12. Germline values: CDR1 SGHTA, CDR2 FQGNSA. The CDR3 loop reads CASSPRDRELSGYTF. The CDR3 DNA sequence: TGTGCCAGCAGCCCACGGGACAGGGAGCTTTCCGGCTACACCTTC.